The T cell receptor beta chain described here comes from a study of blood T cell repertoires in COVID-19. Study overall: Material from acute and convalescent COVID-19 was sourced from the United States, Italy and Spain. From T cells, B-cell-depleted T cells, or PBMCs came the material, which was cDNA or gDNA.

Original analysis: Reference gene primer amplification in the assay estimated nucleated cell counts. Method: immunoSEQ multiplex PCR; TCRdb's copy keeps in-frame clones and lacks some. That table is the source of V, J and clone size, and D and trimming were worked out from the DNA. The repertoire holds 200,000 to 250,000 clones, with roughly 85% as singletons. Germline loops: CDR1 LNHDA, CDR2 SQIVND (reference sequence). J gave up 8 bases and V 3 bases, and 7 bases lay outside the gene matches. The CDR3 covers 14 residues. Adults between roughly 18 and 95 years of age took part from fewer than 30 US areas.

This sequence joins TRBV19 and TRBJ2-1, with TRBD2 matching 7 bases. This clonotype was sampled from a middle-aged woman with acute COVID-19. Sequencing used PBMCs or T cells enriched from blood (not recorded which). CDR3 sequence reads: CASSMNGRRDEQFF. The DNA for the CDR3 is TGTGCCAGTAGTATGAACGGGAGGCGGGATGAGCAGTTCTTC.